This entry concerns a single T cell receptor (beta chain). This sample was taken from a study of shared clonotypes between healthy human individuals. Partitioning of CD4+ cells yielded a CD45RA+ naive subset and a CD45RA-negative memory subset. TCRdb's table, derived via immunoSEQ multiplex PCR, lists solely in-frame clones and lacks some. The table shows about 1.5 million clones, with around 98% occurring only once. The TCR sequence derives from a man aged 30-40 years in good health. The sample comprised naive CD4+ T cells sorted from blood. Documented subset: CD45RA+ positively selected.

Here the CDR3 reads CASSVGGGVGTQYF. The CDR3 DNA reads TGTGCCAGCAGCGTAGGGGGAGGCGTGGGGACCCAGTACTTC. The rearrangement uses TRBV9 and TRBJ2-5, with TRBD2 as a possible D gene (6 bases). This CDR3 contains 14 residues. CDR1 is SGDLS and CDR2 is YYNGEE in the germline V gene. Trimming shortened V by 0 bases and J by 7 bases, and 13 bases separated the two germline ends.